This TCR beta chain appears in the sequencing data of a study of blood T cell repertoires in COVID-19. Study-wide context: Samples taken during acute and convalescent COVID-19 were collected in the United States, Italy and Spain. The analysed material was cDNA or gDNA that came from T cells, B-cell-depleted T cells, or PBMCs.

Authors' data handling: Nucleated cell number was recorded as an estimate derived from reference gene primer amplification. Here immunoSEQ multiplex PCR was the method, and the copy in TCRdb shows in-frame clones only, minus some. The DNA was the basis for D and trimming; V, J and clone size are from that table. The sample has 73,000 or so clones; 65% to 90% are singletons. Germline V lookup: CDR1 LGHDT, CDR2 YNNKEL (reference sequence). With 1 base removed from V and 5 bases from J, the gap between germline ends came to 6 bases. The CDR3 totals 14 residues. The table lists this clone with a few counts.

Sequencing was done on a sample of peripheral blood. The rearrangement links TRBV3-1 (or the pseudogene TRBV3-2) to TRBJ1-6; D gene unclear. The sequence was collected from a woman aged 55 to 70 with acute or convalescent COVID-19. This CDR3 is CASSQGLNNSPLHF. The CDR3 nucleotides are TGTGCCAGCAGCCAAGGACTGAATAATTCACCCCTCCACTTT.